The present T cell receptor beta chain was sequenced within a study of blood T cells in healthy people across ages. Study details: Template switching retrieved approximately one barcoded beta molecule for each two T cells.

This clonotype appeared a few times. CDR3 length equals 14 residues. Germline values: CDR1 DFQATT, CDR2 SNEGSKA (reference sequence). V was cut by 0 bases and J by 5 bases, with 13 bases left in between. The second PCR ran about 6 to 12 cycles with a sample-barcoded 5' primer and J-beta primers. TCRdb processed the 5' RACE reads anew with MiXCR; each CDR3 protein has one entry. Seen here are some 710,000 distinct CDR3 sequences, approximately 21% observed once, and the top ten hold 22%. The chain is built from TRBV20-1 and TRBJ1-2, with a weak D call TRBD1 (5 bases). This TCR was sampled from a man in his sixties or seventies in good health. The sample comprised blood. The CDR3 region is CSARDPRTKYGYTF. The CDR3 nucleotides read TGCAGTGCTAGAGATCCTCGGACAAAATATGGCTACACCTTC.